This T cell receptor beta chain was sequenced in a study of Ad26.COV2.S vaccination and SARS-CoV-2 variants. Study background: Ad26.COV2.S shots went into the muscle once or twice, 56 days apart. The study, taken as a whole, reports: Substantial breadth was reportedly displayed by spike-specific CD8+ and CD4+ T cell responses after vaccination.

Trimming removed 4 bases from V and 5 bases from J, with 16 bases in between. The CDR3 runs 15 residues. The V gene's germline CDR1 is SGDLS and CDR2 YYNGEE. Details on this clone: The antigen remains unidentified.

Noted treatment: some 20 received Ad26.COV2.S at low or high dose, single or two shots; about 5 received placebo; per-sample allocation not given. The investigators took samples on day 63 after the first vaccine or placebo injection. The repertoire was sequenced with immunoSEQ multiplex PCR; TCRdb's copy has only in-frame clones and lacks some. The data contain 500,000 or so clones, roughly 87% of them singletons. The source was peripheral blood, collected in a trial of Ad26.COV2.S vaccine versus placebo. This TCR derives from a person aged 18 to 59 who received the Ad26.COV2.S COVID-19 vaccine or a placebo. This chain connects TRBV9 to TRBJ2-1; D gene unclear. Written as DNA, the CDR3 is TGTGCCAGCAGCCCGACGCGGAAAGTAAACAATGAGCAGTTCTTC. It is translated as CASSPTRKVNNEQFF.